These 30 T cell receptor beta chains came from one sample sequenced in a study of T-cell reconstitution after alpha-beta-depleted transplantation in children. Unique molecular identifiers were used to barcode this TCRbeta library. One entry per CDR3 protein results from TCRdb running MiXCR on the PCR reads. The sample lists about 500,000 distinct CDR3 sequences, roughly 33% occurring once. Sequences were derived from PBMCs from the stem cell graft donor, sampled from the stem cell graft. All receptors come from a human donor who donated a stem cell graft to a child with aplastic anemia.

The CDR3 DNA is TGTGCCAGCAGTTTCGGCCCCCCCACCTTC. It specifies CASSFGPPTF. The chain carries TRBV12-3 or TRBV12-4 and TRBJ1-2, with no clear D. The CDR3 sequence is 10 residues long. Trimming left V 3 bases short and J 13 bases short, with 9 bases between.

The chain has TRBV20-1 and TRBJ1-5; D gene unclear. Deletions cut 6 bases from V and 2 bases from J, with 17 bases between. CDR1 and CDR2 from the germline V gene are DFQATT and SNEGSKA (reference sequence). The CDR3 consists of 15 residues. DNA for the CDR3: TGCAGTGCCTCCAACCCAGCTACGGGCAATCAGCCCCAGCATTTT. Translated, it gives CSASNPATGNQPQHF.

This clonotype was found a few times. The chain uses TRBV6-2 or TRBV6-3 and TRBJ1-1; 10 positions match TRBD1. Germline values: CDR1 MNHEY, CDR2 SVGEGT. The CDR3 runs to 14 residues. V lost 10 bases and J lost 0; bases outside the gene matches: 5. The CDR3 region has the DNA TGTGCCATTGCGACAGGGGGCCTGAACACTGAAGCTTTCTTT. Amino acids: CAIATGGLNTEAFF.

This clonotype was recorded many times. CDR3 in amino acids: CSGRNTEAFF. DNA of the CDR3: TGCAGCGGTAGGAACACTGAAGCTTTCTTT. The chain couples TRBV29-1 to TRBJ1-1; no clear D gene. V lost 7 bases, J lost 1 base, and 4 bases lay in between. Looked up from germline, CDR1 is SQVTM and CDR2 is ANQGSEA. CDR3 size: 10 residues.

In its sample, this clonotype was seen a few times. This chain links TRBV10-3 with TRBJ1-2, with D tentatively TRBD1 (5 bases). V lost 5 bases to trimming and J lost 4 bases, with 17 bases between them. Germline V gene sequence: CDR1 ENHRY, CDR2 SYGVKD. The CDR3 runs to 15 residues. In DNA, the CDR3 is TGTGCCATCAGTCTCACCCGGGGAGGGACCTATGGCTACACCTTC. This encodes CAISLTRGGTYGYTF.

The table lists this clonotype with a few counts. V usage is TRBV24-1 and J usage is TRBJ2-1; D is possibly TRBD2 (6 bases). The CDR3 sequence is 18 residues long. V lost 0 bases and J lost 0, with 14 bases in between. CDR1 and CDR2 (germline): KGHDR, SFDVKD. The CDR3 nucleotides are TGTGCCACCAGTGATTTGAGTTCTGGAGGGAGCTCCTACAATGAGCAGTTCTTC. Translated, it gives CATSDLSSGGSSYNEQFF.

This clonotype was seen at least ten times. J is TRBJ1-2 and V is TRBV20-1, with 7 bases fitting TRBD1. V lost 5 bases to trimming and J lost 0 bases; unmatched junction nucleotides: 9. The germline V gene has CDR1 DFQATT and CDR2 SNEGSKA (reference sequence). CDR3 length: 15 amino acids. The CDR3: CSARPGTAANYGYTF. The CDR3 DNA reads TGCAGTGCTCGACCCGGGACAGCAGCTAACTATGGCTACACCTTC.

The chain recombines TRBV20-1 with TRBJ1-2, with no clear D. The CDR3 covers 12 residues. The germline V and J ends were trimmed by 3 bases and 3 bases, with 8 bases remaining between them. Germline V gene sequence: CDR1 DFQATT, CDR2 SNEGSKA (reference sequence). CDR3 region: CSASSRDYGYTF. CDR3 DNA: TGCAGTGCTAGCTCAAGGGACTATGGCTACACCTTC.

This clonotype was detected only a few times. V usage is TRBV12-3 or TRBV12-4 and J usage is TRBJ2-7; possible D gene TRBD1, 6 bases. V lost 5 bases to trimming and J lost 0 bases, with 14 bases between them. CDR3 length: 15 amino acids. This CDR3 is CASSPLGQSSYEQYF. CDR3 sequence (DNA): TGTGCCAGCAGTCCTCTCGGACAGAGCTCCTACGAGCAGTACTTC.

V is TRBV7-9 and J is TRBJ1-1; D gene ambiguous. Trimming shortened V by 1 base and J by 1 base, and 7 bases separated the two germline ends. Germline CDR1 SEHNR, CDR2 FQNEAQ (reference sequence). CDR3 length: 14 amino acids. CDR3 sequence reads: CASSLERGNTEAFF. The CDR3 DNA reads as TGTGCCAGCAGCTTAGAGCGAGGGAACACTGAAGCTTTCTTT.

Note on this clonotype: At one end, the junction sequence differs from germline, possibly due to a read error. This sequence joins TRBV7-2 and TRBJ2-1; no firm D call. The CDR3 runs to 9 residues. The germline V gene encodes CDR1 SGHTA and CDR2 FQGNSA. The CDR3 nucleotides are TGTGCCAGCAGCTTAGGAGCGATCTTC. Translation gives CASSLGAIF.

The gene calls are TRBV7-9 and TRBJ2-5, with 11 positions matching TRBD2. Germline CDR1 reads SEHNR; CDR2 reads FQNEAQ (reference sequence). The junction had 12 bases not matched to a gene; V was cut back by 7 bases and J by 2 bases. This CDR3 contains 17 residues. CDR3 DNA: TGTGCCAGCACCTTGGCTAGCGGGAGGTCCCCACAAGAGACCCAGTACTTC. It encodes CASTLASGRSPQETQYF. Combining the CDR3 with reference TRBV7-9 and TRBJ2-5 gives the whole variable domain DTGVSQNPRHKITKRGQNVTFRCDPISEHNRLYWYRQTLGQGPEFLTYFQNEAQLEKSRLLSDRFSAERPKGSFSTLEIQRTEQGDSAMYLCASTLASGRSPQETQYFGPGTRLLVL.

This clonotype has a handful of counts. This chain joins TRBV7-2 and TRBJ2-4; TRBD2 matches at 8 bases. Germline CDR1 is SGHTA and CDR2 is FQGNSA. The CDR3 is made up of 16 amino acids. The V and J ends lost 5 bases and 9 bases, in that order; junction bases with no gene match: 15. The CDR3 DNA reads TGTGCCAGCAGCCCAAGCCATAGCGGGACCCGCGGCATTCAGTACTTC. Protein product: CASSPSHSGTRGIQYF. Full variable domain (missing parts from reference TRBV7-2 and TRBJ2-4): GAGVSQSPSNKVTEKGKDVELRCDPISGHTALYWYRQSLGQGLEFLIYFQGNSAPDKSGLPSDRFSAERTGGSVSTLTIQRTQQEDSAVYLCASSPSHSGTRGIQYFGAGTRLSVL.

This clonotype has a handful of counts. This rearrangement joins TRBV12-3 or TRBV12-4 to TRBJ2-1, with 7 bases lining up with TRBD2. The J segment lost 8 bases and the V segment lost 2 bases, leaving 9 bases of the junction unmatched. The CDR3 runs to 15 residues. In DNA form, the CDR3 reads TGTGCCAGCAGTTTAAGAGCGGGAATCAGCGATGAGCAGTTCTTC. Translation: CASSLRAGISDEQFF.

This clonotype is a singleton in its sample. The gene calls are TRBV5-1 and TRBJ2-6; TRBD2 might be the D (6 bases). V shed 3 bases and J shed 2 bases, with 12 bases lying between them. Germline CDR1 SGHRS, CDR2 YFSETQ. The length of the CDR3 is 16 residues. The CDR3 region has the DNA TGCGCCAGCAGCTCTCCGGGGGTAGCTGGGGCCAACGTCCTGACTTTC. This codes for CASSSPGVAGANVLTF.

The J gene is TRBJ1-4, the V gene TRBV12-5; D unclear. This CDR3 contains 12 residues. V lost 6 bases, J lost 8 bases, and 10 bases lay in between. Germline CDR1 LGHNT, CDR2 FRNRAP. The CDR3: CASGRKAEKLFF. Here the CDR3 DNA reads TGTGCTAGTGGGCGTAAGGCGGAAAAACTGTTTTTT. Combining the CDR3 with reference TRBV12-5 and TRBJ1-4 gives the whole variable domain DARVTQTPRHKVTEMGQEVTMRCQPILGHNTVFWYRQTMMQGLELLAYFRNRAPLDDSGMPKDRFSAEMPDATLATLKIQPSEPRDSAVYFCASGRKAEKLFFGSGTQLSVL.

This rearrangement joins TRBV30 to TRBJ1-1, with D maybe TRBD1 (5 bases). This CDR3 has 16 residues. Germline CDR1 is GTSNPN and CDR2 is SVGIG (reference sequence). V lost 1 base, J lost 3 bases, and 18 bases lay in between. The CDR3 protein is CAWSALWGFRDTEAFF. The CDR3 DNA reads as TGTGCCTGGAGTGCTTTATGGGGGTTCAGGGACACTGAAGCTTTCTTT.

This clonotype occurred a few times. This sequence joins TRBV6-1 and TRBJ2-2; tentatively, D is TRBD1 (5 bases). The V end was cut by 4 bases, the J end by 0 bases, with 12 bases between. The CDR3 sequence is 16 residues long. The V gene's germline CDR1 is MNHNS and CDR2 SASEGT. The CDR3 region has the DNA TGTGCCAGCAGTGGTGTAGACAGTTCGAACACCGGGGAGCTGTTTTTT. This sequence encodes CASSGVDSSNTGELFF.

The chain is built from TRBV27 and TRBJ1-2; 9 nucleotides line up with TRBD1. J gave up 4 bases and V 6 bases, and 9 bases lay outside the gene matches. This CDR3 is 15 amino acids long. CDR1 is MNHEY and CDR2 is SMNVEV in the germline V gene (reference sequence). The CDR3 loop reads CASRKPGQGSYGYTF. The CDR3 nucleotides read TGTGCCAGCAGGAAGCCGGGACAGGGTAGCTATGGCTACACCTTC.

This clonotype was seen more than once but under ten times. The chain combines TRBV9 with TRBJ1-2; TRBD1 is a possible D gene (5 bases). Germline CDR1 and CDR2: SGDLS and YYNGEE. The CDR3 is made up of 12 amino acids. Trimming removed 2 bases from V and 7 bases from J, with 9 bases in between. CDR3 amino acids: CASSVGTGGYTF. As DNA, the CDR3 is TGTGCCAGCAGCGTTGGGACGGGTGGCTACACCTTC.

The chain has TRBV29-1 and TRBJ1-1; the D is unclear. V dropped 1 base and J dropped 1 base, with 13 bases sitting between them. Germline V gene lookup returns CDR1 SQVTM and CDR2 ANQGSEA. CDR3 length: 15 amino acids. The CDR3 sequence is CSVEVLGYRNTEAFF. In DNA, the CDR3 is TGCAGCGTTGAAGTCCTCGGGTATAGGAACACTGAAGCTTTCTTT.

The chain is built from TRBV20-1 and TRBJ2-2, with TRBD1 identical over 7 bases. Germline-derived CDR1 and CDR2 are DFQATT and SNEGSKA (reference sequence). The CDR3 covers 16 residues. V dropped 3 bases and J dropped 4; count of bases not matched to a gene: 11. The CDR3, as DNA: TGCAGTGCTAGCACCCAAGGGGGCTGGGGCACCGGGGAGCTGTTTTTT. Protein: CSASTQGGWGTGELFF.

V and J are TRBV29-1 and TRBJ1-1, with a possible D match to TRBD1 (5 bases). V was clipped by 0 bases and J by 0 bases, with 17 bases between them. The germline CDR1 and CDR2 sequences are SQVTM and ANQGSEA. This CDR3 has 17 residues. CDR3: CSVEDLGAGTLNTEAFF. DNA for the CDR3: TGCAGCGTTGAAGATCTAGGGGCAGGAACCCTGAACACTGAAGCTTTCTTT.

This clonotype was counted a few times. This chain uses TRBV10-3 with TRBJ1-1; 9 nucleotides align to TRBD1. The CDR3 length is 19 residues. Germline V gene sequence: CDR1 ENHRY, CDR2 SYGVKD. J gave up 4 bases and V 7 bases, and 22 bases lay outside the gene matches. The CDR3 reads CAIIYFVGTGKAPVTEAFF. The DNA for the CDR3 is TGTGCCATCATTTATTTCGTCGGGACAGGGAAAGCCCCGGTCACTGAAGCTTTCTTT.

In its sample, this clonotype was seen a few times. The rearrangement joins TRBV5-1 to TRBJ1-1; D call uncertain. Germline CDR1 is SGHRS and CDR2 is YFSETQ. The V and J ends lost 0 bases and 2 bases respectively, with 8 bases between them. This CDR3 region has 14 residues. CDR3 sequence reads: CASSLEPVNTEAFF. CDR3 DNA sequence: TGCGCCAGCAGCTTGGAACCAGTCAACACTGAAGCTTTCTTT.

The chain carries TRBV20-1 and TRBJ1-2; TRBD1 is a possible D gene (6 bases). This CDR3 comprises 12 residues. Germline CDR1 DFQATT, CDR2 SNEGSKA (reference sequence). With 6 bases removed from V and 8 bases from J, the gap between germline ends came to 16 bases. CDR3: CSANARGKGYTF. Written as DNA, the CDR3 is TGCAGTGCAAACGCCAGGGGAAAGGGCTACACCTTC.

This clonotype was seen more than once but under ten times. The rearrangement links TRBV10-3 to TRBJ1-1; no clear D gene. Per germline, CDR1 ENHRY and CDR2 SYGVKD. CDR3 length equals 12 residues. Trimming shortened V by 7 bases and J by 4 bases, and 10 bases separated the two germline ends. The DNA for the CDR3 is TGTGCCATCAAGATGGCTGGCACTGAAGCTTTCTTT. It specifies CAIKMAGTEAFF.

This clonotype was counted only a few times. The rearrangement links TRBV4-2 to TRBJ1-2, with TRBD1 identical over 7 bases. The CDR3 extends over 15 amino acids. Losses at the gene ends were 0 bases for V and 6 bases for J; bases not matched to a gene: 7. Germline V lookup: CDR1 LGHNA, CDR2 YNFKEQ. This CDR3 reads CASSQDAGRGDGYTF. CDR3 DNA sequence: TGTGCCAGCAGCCAAGATGCAGGCAGGGGGGATGGCTACACCTTC.

A few counts support this clonotype. The chain employs TRBV12-3 or TRBV12-4 and TRBJ2-3, with 9 bases matching TRBD1. V lost 4 bases, J lost 4 bases, and 6 bases stayed unmatched. The CDR3 spans 15 residues. The CDR3 sequence is CASSSYRGQADTQYF. CDR3 nucleotides: TGTGCCAGCAGTTCTTACAGGGGGCAGGCAGATACGCAGTATTTT.

This clonotype showed up just a few times. V is TRBV5-1 and J is TRBJ2-1; 9 bases map to TRBD1. Germline V gene lookup returns CDR1 SGHRS and CDR2 YFSETQ. V lost 9 bases, J lost 13 bases, and 17 bases stayed unmatched. This CDR3 is 14 amino acids long. CDR3 residues: CATSTISGTGSQFF. In nucleotides, the CDR3 is TGCGCCACCTCAACAATTTCCGGGACAGGGAGCCAGTTCTTC.